Presented here are 32 T cell receptor beta chains from one specimen sequenced in a study of T cell repertoires in cytomegalovirus infection. TCRdb redid the calling of the reads with MiXCR, one entry per CDR3 protein. The sample includes 150,000 or so distinct CDR3 sequences, under 8.5% seen only once; the top ten take 15% to 20%. Sequenced: PBMCs. The origin of the receptors is a human donor in good health (CMV status not recorded). Some clones in this sample may be carry-over from other donors' samples.

This clonotype was counted many times. The V gene is TRBV7-2, the J gene TRBJ2-1, with no clear D. Germline V gene data show CDR1 as SGHTA and CDR2 as FQGNSA. V dropped 2 bases and J dropped 9 bases, with 17 bases sitting between them. This CDR3 has 15 amino acids. The CDR3 DNA is TGTGCCAGCAGCTTAAGTAGCCGGGCCCAAGGTGAGCAGTTCTTC. Translation: CASSLSSRAQGEQFF.

Many counts were recorded for this clonotype. The V gene is TRBV19, the J gene TRBJ1-1; D might be TRBD1 (6 bases). The CDR3 covers 14 residues. V dropped 9 bases and J dropped 2 bases, with 16 bases sitting between them. The germline CDR1 and CDR2 sequences are LNHDA and SQIVND (reference sequence). The CDR3 nucleotides read TGTGCCAGCAGCAGGGAGGGGGGAAACACTGAAGCTTTCTTT. Translated: CASSREGGNTEAFF. The full variable domain, rest sourced from reference TRBV19 and TRBJ1-1, is DGGITQSPKYLFRKEGQNVTLSCEQNLNHDAMYWYRQDPGQGLRLIYYSQIVNDFQKGDIAEGYSVSREKKESFPLTVTSAQKNPTAFYLCASSREGGNTEAFFGQGTRLTVV.

This chain links TRBV2 with TRBJ2-7, with TRBD1 matching over 8 bases. This CDR3 comprises 16 residues. Losses at the gene ends were 0 bases for V and 4 bases for J; bases not matched to a gene: 8. Germline V gene sequence: CDR1 SNHLY, CDR2 FYNNEI. The CDR3 nucleotides are TGTGCCAGCAGTGAAGCGGGCCGGACAGGGAGGTACGAGCAGTACTTC. This translates into CASSEAGRTGRYEQYF.

In this sample, this clonotype turned up many times. The chain has TRBV7-9 and TRBJ2-5; 7 bases line up with TRBD1. In germline, CDR1 is SEHNR, CDR2 FQNEAQ (reference sequence). Trimming removed 5 bases from V and 1 base from J; junction bases left unmatched: 4. This CDR3 region has 14 residues. CDR3 loop: CASSRGDSQETQYF. DNA for the CDR3: TGTGCCAGCAGCCGAGGGGACAGCCAAGAGACCCAGTACTTC.

This clonotype was found many times. V gene TRBV12-3 or TRBV12-4 combines with J gene TRBJ1-1; tentatively, D is TRBD1 (6 bases). The CDR3 covers 15 residues. V was clipped by 6 bases and J by 6 bases, with 20 bases between them. DNA for the CDR3: TGTGCCAGCAGGACTGGGGGGGCCCGGGGTCCTGAAGCTTTCTTT. Its protein product is CASRTGGARGPEAFF.

This clonotype was recorded at least ten times. This chain connects TRBV20-1 to TRBJ1-6, with D possibly TRBD1 on 5 matching bases. CDR1 and CDR2 (germline): DFQATT, SNEGSKA (reference sequence). This CDR3 contains 14 residues. Trimming cost V 7 bases and J 2 bases, with 12 bases left between them. The DNA of the CDR3 is TGCAGTGGGGGGTCCGAAACCTATAATTCACCCCTCCACTTT. Its protein product is CSGGSETYNSPLHF.

This clonotype was seen many times. The J gene is TRBJ1-5, the V gene TRBV7-8; 7 bases agree with TRBD1. From germline, CDR1 is SGHVS and CDR2 FQNEAQ. Unmatched junction bases numbered 6, after V lost 4 bases and J lost 0 bases. The CDR3 covers 16 residues. CDR3 sequence (DNA): TGTGCCAGCAGCTCACAGGGGATCTATAGCAATCAGCCCCAGCATTTT. It is translated as CASSSQGIYSNQPQHF. The full variable domain, with the rest looked up from reference TRBV7-8 and TRBJ1-5, is GAGVSQSPRYKVAKRGQDVALRCDPISGHVSLFWYQQALGQGPEFLTYFQNEAQLDKSGLPSDRFFAERPEGSVSTLKIQRTQQEDSAVYLCASSSQGIYSNQPQHFGDGTRLSIL.

The sample holds many counts of this clonotype. This chain uses TRBV6-2 or TRBV6-3 with TRBJ2-5; D tentatively reads TRBD1 or TRBD2 (5 bases each). Germline loops: CDR1 MNHEY, CDR2 SVGEGT. The CDR3 runs 14 residues. V was pared by 2 bases and J by 5 bases, with 12 bases between. The chain's CDR3 is CASSYPDTGETQYF. DNA for the CDR3: TGTGCCAGCAGTTACCCGGACACGGGGGAGACCCAGTACTTC.

This clonotype was seen at least ten times. V is TRBV7-2 and J is TRBJ2-3; D remains unclear. Germline-derived CDR1 and CDR2 are SGHTA and FQGNSA. V was pared by 5 bases and J by 4 bases, with 7 bases between. The CDR3 spans 12 residues. The CDR3 DNA follows: TGTGCCAGCAGCGCTTCTTCAGATACGCAGTATTTT. Residues: CASSASSDTQYF.

This clonotype was picked up many times. The rearrangement uses TRBV7-2 and TRBJ1-1, with D possibly matching TRBD1 (5 bases). Between the trimmed V and J ends, which lost 4 bases and 1 base, there was a span of 10 bases. The germline V gene encodes CDR1 SGHTA and CDR2 FQGNSA. The CDR3 is 14 amino acids. CDR3 sequence: CASSSFQGNTEAFF. The CDR3 DNA sequence: TGTGCCAGCAGCTCGTTTCAGGGGAACACTGAAGCTTTCTTT.

The chain carries TRBV5-1 and TRBJ1-3, with TRBD1 matching over 9 bases. Unmatched junction bases numbered 8, after V lost 4 bases and J lost 0 bases. This CDR3 has 17 residues. The V gene's germline CDR1 is SGHRS and CDR2 YFSETQ. CDR3: CASSLLDRGNSGNTIYF. CDR3 DNA sequence: TGCGCCAGCAGCCTCCTAGACAGGGGGAACTCTGGAAACACCATATATTTT.

This clonotype was recorded at least ten times. The chain joins TRBV6-8 to TRBJ1-1, with D maybe TRBD1 (5 bases). Germline V gene lookup returns CDR1 MNHGY and CDR2 SAAAGT. V lost 2 bases and J lost 0, with 10 bases in between. This CDR3 is built from 15 residues. The CDR3, as DNA: TGTGCCAGCAGTTACGAGGGACGAATGAACACTGAAGCTTTCTTT. Translation: CASSYEGRMNTEAFF.

This clonotype was detected ten times or more. V usage is TRBV2 and J usage is TRBJ2-6; TRBD1 matches 8 bases. The CDR3 consists of 15 residues. The ends lost 8 bases at V and 0 bases at J; junction bases unmatched: 3. The germline V gene has CDR1 SNHLY and CDR2 FYNNEI. The CDR3 reads CASGTGLSGANVLTF. As DNA, the CDR3 is TGTGCCAGCGGGACAGGCCTCTCTGGGGCCAACGTCCTGACTTTC.

The chain combines TRBV19 with TRBJ1-2, with D tentatively TRBD1 (5 bases). The CDR3 runs 14 residues. V gave up 0 bases and J gave up 8 bases, with 13 bases separating them. Germline loops: CDR1 LNHDA, CDR2 SQIVND (reference sequence). The CDR3 DNA reads TGTGCCAGTAGTATAGAAGGGCAGGGCGCGGGCTACACCTTC. Protein: CASSIEGQGAGYTF.

This clonotype was counted only a few times. The chain links TRBV4-1 to TRBJ1-1, with D uncertain. V lost 2 bases and J 0 bases, leaving 10 bases between the germline ends. The CDR3 sequence is 15 residues long. Germline V gene sequence: CDR1 MGHRA, CDR2 YSYEKL. The DNA for the CDR3 is TGCGCCAGCAGCCAATCTCCGGGGTTGAACACTGAAGCTTTCTTT. Translation: CASSQSPGLNTEAFF.

The rearrangement uses TRBV19 and TRBJ1-2, with 7 bases lining up with TRBD1. Germline assignment: CDR1 LNHDA and CDR2 SQIVND (reference sequence). Unmatched junction bases numbered 7, after V lost 5 bases and J lost 4 bases. CDR3 size: 14 residues. This CDR3 is CASSLRQGRYGYTF. The CDR3 DNA follows: TGTGCCAGTAGTCTACGACAGGGTCGCTATGGCTACACCTTC.

Only a few counts were recorded for this clonotype. This sequence joins TRBV7-9 and TRBJ2-6, with 9 bases matching TRBD1. V lost 5 bases to trimming and J lost 0 bases; unmatched junction nucleotides: 11. Germline V gives CDR1 SEHNR, CDR2 FQNEAQ (reference sequence). CDR3 length: 19 amino acids. CDR3 coding DNA: TGTGCCAGCAGCATTTATTCGGGACAGGGAAACTCTGGGGCCAACGTCCTGACTTTC. Its translation is CASSIYSGQGNSGANVLTF.

This clonotype was counted at least ten times. This chain links TRBV6-1 with TRBJ1-1; maybe TRBD1 (6 bases). V lost 8 bases, J lost 1 base, and 11 bases lay in between. Germline CDR1 and CDR2: MNHNS and SASEGT. The CDR3 spans 13 residues. The chain's CDR3 is CASPGVANTEAFF. The DNA of the CDR3 is TGTGCCAGCCCAGGGGTTGCGAACACTGAAGCTTTCTTT.

This clonotype has ten or more counts. The chain links TRBV11-2 to TRBJ2-3, with 9 nucleotides matching TRBD2. The CDR3 has 15 residues. The V and J ends lost 0 bases and 4 bases, in that order; junction bases with no gene match: 2. In germline, CDR1 is SGHAT, CDR2 FQNNGV. The CDR3 nucleotides read TGTGCCAGCAGCTTAGAGGGACTAGCCCCAGATACGCAGTATTTT. It specifies CASSLEGLAPDTQYF.

This clonotype was observed at least ten times. The gene calls are TRBV11-3 and TRBJ1-1; 7 positions agree with TRBD1. CDR1 SGHNT and CDR2 YENEEA come from the germline V gene. The CDR3 is 13 residues long. V lost 6 bases to trimming and J lost 7 bases; unmatched junction nucleotides: 8. CDR3 nucleotides: TGTGCCAGCAGTCTTAGACAGGGTGGTGAAGCTTTCTTT. Residues: CASSLRQGGEAFF.

This clonotype was seen repeatedly, ten times or more. The rearrangement links TRBV12-3 or TRBV12-4 to TRBJ1-4; D unresolved. The CDR3 consists of 14 residues. V gave up 5 bases and J gave up 2 bases, with 9 bases separating them. CDR3 nucleotide sequence: TGTGCCAGCAGTCGCCAGCTTACTAATGAAAAACTGTTTTTT. It specifies CASSRQLTNEKLFF.

Regarding this clonotype: Possible read error: a much larger clone is one base away. The V and J genes are TRBV7-9 and TRBJ1-4; D remains ambiguous. Per germline, CDR1 SEHNR and CDR2 FQNEAQ (reference sequence). V lost 10 bases, J lost 7 bases, and 19 bases lay in between. This CDR3 region has 14 residues. The CDR3 DNA follows: TGTGCCATCGGCCCTCCCCAGGCCGCTGAAAAACTGTTTTTT. This encodes CAIGPPQAAEKLFF.

This chain uses TRBV20-1 with TRBJ2-5; 12 bases map to TRBD1. Germline V gene lookup returns CDR1 DFQATT and CDR2 SNEGSKA (reference sequence). The CDR3 extends over 16 amino acids. Trimming removed 1 base from V and 4 bases from J; junction bases left unmatched: 7. The chain's CDR3 is CSARAGTGGRRETQYF. CDR3 in DNA: TGCAGTGCTAGAGCCGGGACAGGGGGCAGGCGAGAGACCCAGTACTTC.

This clonotype was counted many times. The CDR3 region is CASSLPGGGTDTQYF. In nucleotides, the CDR3 is TGTGCCAGCAGCCTGCCCGGGGGGGGCACAGATACGCAGTATTTT. The chain couples TRBV7-6 to TRBJ2-3; 8 bases are shared with TRBD2. V lost 5 bases, J lost 1 base, and 5 bases stayed unmatched. The CDR3 is made up of 15 amino acids. Germline CDR1 and CDR2: SGHVS and FNYEAQ.

Ten or more counts support this clonotype. The J gene is TRBJ1-3, the V gene TRBV7-9, with a tentative D call TRBD1 (6 bases). Trimming shortened V by 8 bases and J by 2 bases, and 22 bases separated the two germline ends. Germline CDR1 reads SEHNR; CDR2 reads FQNEAQ (reference sequence). The CDR3 runs to 17 residues. CDR3 DNA sequence: TGTGCCAGCGCCCCCGGGACACTTGTTACCCCTGGAAACACCATATATTTT. Its translation: CASAPGTLVTPGNTIYF.

This clonotype has ten or more counts. The gene calls are TRBV14 and TRBJ2-3; no clear D. The CDR3 contains 14 residues. V lost 1 base to trimming and J lost 2 bases, with 7 bases between them. CDR1 and CDR2 from the germline V gene are SGHDN and FVKESK. CDR3: CASSQVAFTDTQYF. The DNA of the CDR3 is TGTGCCAGCAGCCAAGTGGCCTTCACAGATACGCAGTATTTT.

At least ten counts were recorded for this clonotype. This rearrangement joins TRBV7-2 to TRBJ2-3; 15 bases map to TRBD2. Looked up from germline, CDR1 is SGHTA and CDR2 is FQGNSA. The CDR3 is 18 residues long. The junction had 6 bases not matched to a gene; V was cut back by 4 bases and J by 1 base. CDR3 region: CASSSGTSGGKGTDTQYF. CDR3 in DNA: TGTGCCAGCAGCTCCGGGACTAGCGGGGGGAAGGGCACAGATACGCAGTATTTT.

This clonotype appeared many times. The CDR3 loop reads CASSPKGGRLFF. CDR3 DNA sequence: TGTGCCAGCAGCCCGAAGGGGGGCCGACTGTTTTTT. The chain combines TRBV14 with TRBJ1-4; tentatively, D is TRBD1 (6 bases). CDR1 and CDR2 (germline): SGHDN, FVKESK. This CDR3 region has 12 residues. Trimming took off 4 bases at V and 13 bases at J, with 13 bases between the two ends.

This clonotype has at least ten counts. The V gene is TRBV28, the J gene TRBJ2-5; the D gene is possibly TRBD2 (6 bases). Deletions cut 4 bases from V and 13 bases from J, with 31 bases between. CDR3 length: 17 residues. The germline V gene has CDR1 MDHEN and CDR2 SYDVKM. The DNA of the CDR3 is TGTGCCAGCAGTTCCTACCAATGGGACTTGGGTCGGGTAGTTGGGTACTTC. This encodes CASSSYQWDLGRVVGYF. Combining the CDR3 with reference TRBV28 and TRBJ2-5 gives the whole variable domain DVKVTQSSRYLVKRTGEKVFLECVQDMDHENMFWYRQDPGLGLRLIYFSYDVKMKEKGDIPEGYSVSREKKERFSLILESASTNQTSMYLCASSSYQWDLGRVVGYFGPGTRLLVL.

This clonotype was detected a few times. This sequence joins TRBV11-1 and TRBJ2-1; D remains unclear. This CDR3 region has 14 residues. Germline V gene sequence: CDR1 SGHAT, CDR2 FQDESV (reference sequence). Trimming cost V 8 bases and J 6 bases, with 17 bases left between them. The CDR3 spells CASAFVANGNEQFF. In DNA, the CDR3 is TGTGCCAGCGCCTTTGTGGCCAACGGCAATGAGCAGTTCTTC.

At least ten counts were recorded for this clonotype. V gene TRBV10-3 combines with J gene TRBJ2-7; the D gene is possibly TRBD2 (7 bases). CDR3 size: 15 residues. Trimming stripped 10 bases from V and 0 bases from J, with 19 bases between. Germline CDR1 is ENHRY and CDR2 is SYGVKD. The CDR3 is CATEGGSKSSYEQYF. In DNA, the CDR3 is TGTGCCACGGAGGGGGGGTCCAAGAGCTCCTACGAGCAGTACTTC.

This clonotype was seen many times. V and J are TRBV4-1 and TRBJ2-6; D unclear. V was pared by 4 bases and J by 0 bases, with 10 bases between. Germline V gives CDR1 MGHRA, CDR2 YSYEKL. The CDR3 consists of 16 residues. CDR3 in DNA: TGCGCCAGCAGCCGCCCAGAATTCTCTGGGGCCAACGTCCTGACTTTC. Its translation is CASSRPEFSGANVLTF.